This TCR beta chain was identified during a study of blood T cell repertoires in COVID-19. This CDR3 has 14 residues. CDR1 and CDR2 (germline): MGHRA, YSYEKL. V was pared by 0 bases and J by 1 base, with 6 bases between. This clone was picked up one time. This table comes from immunoSEQ multiplex PCR, and its TCRdb copy is limited to in-frame clones, with some not included. The table lists approximately 75,000 clones, roughly 88% of them singletons. The source material was peripheral blood. This sequence was found in a man between 45 and 60 years old with acute or convalescent COVID-19. V is TRBV4-1 and J is TRBJ1-1; a possible D gene is TRBD1 (5 bases). CDR3 region: CASSQDGQNTEAFF. CDR3 in DNA: TGCGCCAGCAGCCAAGACGGACAGAACACTGAAGCTTTCTTT.